The present T cell receptor beta chain was sequenced within a study of blood T cells in healthy people across ages (dated by TCRdb to between 2015 and 2017). For the wider study: In model experiments, roughly one uniquely barcoded TCR beta cDNA molecule per two T cells was captured by template switching. The study measured age-related changes in TCR beta repertoire diversity using deep sequencing normalized with unique cDNA molecular identifiers. The donors were divided into four age groups: young (average around 17 years), middle-aged (roughly 40), aged (about 62) and long-lived (roughly 82). To avoid experimental bias, donors of different ages were distributed randomly across sequencing lanes. Two additional independent replicas of 1 million unique cDNA reads from the same blood draw were analyzed for two donors (one aged 18 to 30 and one aged 80 or older). The full study reports these points: There was a strong correlation between observed TCR beta diversity and the percentage of naive T cells measured by flow cytometry. The long-lived group showed more naive CD4+ T cells, fewer expanded clones and increased TCR diversity than the aged group, suggesting age selection. Conclusive comparison of naive and antigen-experienced compartments was prevented by the profiling of bulk unsorted PBMCs. Estimates of total diversity based on one million sequenced T cells were regarded as lower bounds and as underestimates. As age increased, observed TCR beta diversity per million T cells dropped in a roughly linear way, and a significant reduction was already evident by age roughly 36. The CMV infection status of donors was not known, potentially confounding age-related changes in expanded clonotypes.

On this clonotype itself: This receptor's antigen is unknown. Germline is not matched at one junction end, which may reflect a read error.

Including the terminal cysteine and phenylalanine, the CDR3 comprises 13 residues. CDR3 DNA is the only sequence kept; it has 39 bases, read in frame from the first base. In the germline V gene (reference sequence), CDR1 corresponds to DFQATT and CDR2 to SNEGSKA. Library generation was performed with 5' RACE. The listed sequencing device is Illumina HiSeq 2500. A second about 6 to 11 cycle PCR used a sample-barcoded 5' primer and a J-beta primer mix. Each TCR beta cDNA molecule received a unique molecular identifier from a template-switch 5' adaptor carrying 12 random nucleotides. Each sample yielded at least 3 million CDR3-containing paired-end reads. All of the RNA was converted into first-strand cDNA using the Mint cDNA synthesis kit, with a TRBC-specific oligonucleotide serving as the primer. All cDNA was treated with uracil-DNA glycosylase and then went through a first 18-cycle PCR with the universal primers M1SS and BC2_uni_R. As for how the authors treated the data: Each sample was normalized by randomly selecting 1 million high-quality reads, each carrying a distinct molecular identifier. Instead of being binned into consensus sequences, reads with shared molecular identifiers were discarded. MiTCR, with a Q25 quality threshold and the strictest error-elimination algorithm, was used for CDR3 identification, clonotype clustering and error correction. Lower-bound total TCR beta diversity was estimated with a nonparametric unseen species model using Euler transformation. The public sequencing data were trimmed at Q25 with fastp and processed into clonotypes with MiXCR by TCRdb, which kept only in-frame beta chains. Rows are unified per CDR3 protein, each entry keeping the most common DNA and genes. TCRdb, not the authors, supplied the V and J calls. The sample records fewer than 900,000 distinct CDR3 sequences, 49% of which are singletons. The ten largest account for roughly a third of the sample.

The approximately 40 donors, aged 6 to 90 years, were systemically healthy Caucasian individuals from Russia. Each donor gave approximately 9.4 milliliters of peripheral blood, drawn into EDTA-treated Vacutainer tubes. Ficoll-Paque density-gradient centrifugation was used to isolate PBMCs, with at least 6 million obtained per sample. Total RNA, at least 6 micrograms per sample, was extracted from PBMCs with Trizol reagent. For every donor, flow cytometry on a PBMC aliquot measured the percentage of naive CD45RAhigh/CD27high T cells. The rearrangement joined TRBV20-1 to TRBJ2-3; perhaps TRBD2 is the D gene, with 6 bases matching. The sample taken for sequencing was blood. This receptor was identified in a woman aged 55-69 years in good health. The CDR3 protein: CSARDTSTDTQYF. The sequenced DNA is TGCAGTGCTAGGGACACTAGCACGGATACGCAGTATTTT.